These 24 T cell receptor beta chains originate from one sample sequenced in a study of multiple sclerosis patients with progressive multifocal leukoencephalopathy. Stated time point: before natalizumab initiation. TCRdb's table, derived via immunoSEQ multiplex PCR, lists solely in-frame clones and lacks some. The sample lists fewer than 40,000 clones; 75% to 90% were seen once. Sequencing was carried out using PBMCs. The receptors shown here come from a human donor with multiple sclerosis.

The V and J genes are TRBV2 and TRBJ1-5, with no clear D. Germline lookup yields CDR1 SNHLY and CDR2 FYNNEI. CDR3 length: 12 amino acids. Trimming stripped 3 bases from V and 3 bases from J, with 3 bases between. In DNA, the CDR3 is TGTGCCAGCAGTGAGATCAATCAGCCCCAGCATTTT. The encoded protein is CASSEINQPQHF. Full variable domain (remainder filled in from reference TRBV2 and TRBJ1-5): EPEVTQTPSHQVTQMGQEVILRCVPISNHLYFYWYRQILGQKVEFLVSFYNNEISEKSEIFDDQFSVERPDGSNFTLKIRSTKLEDSAMYFCASSEINQPQHFGDGTRLSIL.

The V gene is TRBV6-4, the J gene TRBJ2-1, with D hard to call. Germline lookup yields CDR1 MRHNA and CDR2 SNTAGT. The V gene lost 3 bases and the J gene lost 3 bases, with 6 bases spanning the gap. The CDR3 runs to 13 residues. CDR3 DNA sequence: TGTGCCAGCAGTGATGACGGCTACAATGAGCAGTTCTTC. It codes for CASSDDGYNEQFF.

In DNA, the CDR3 is TGTGCCAGTAGTATATCGGACAGAAGCCTTGAAGCTTTCTTT. It encodes CASSISDRSLEAFF. This chain joins TRBV19 and TRBJ1-1; a weak D match, TRBD1 (6 bases). CDR3 size: 14 residues. Germline V lookup: CDR1 LNHDA, CDR2 SQIVND (reference sequence). V gave up 2 bases and J gave up 7 bases, with 14 bases separating them.

The chain links TRBV6-1 to TRBJ1-2; 8 nucleotides align to TRBD1. Germline CDR1 is MNHNS and CDR2 is SASEGT. The V segment lost 4 bases and the J segment 7 bases; nucleotides outside the gene matches: 5. The CDR3 loop spans 13 amino acids. Written as DNA, the CDR3 is TGTGCCAGCAGTGTACAGGGGGATGGTGGCTACACCTTC. This sequence encodes CASSVQGDGGYTF.

This chain connects TRBV5-6 to TRBJ1-2; 8 bases match TRBD1. CDR3 length: 15 amino acids. The V gene end was trimmed by 0 bases and the J gene end by 8 bases; junction bases not matched to a gene: 9. Germline CDR1 reads SGHDT; CDR2 reads YYEEEE. In DNA, the CDR3 is TGTGCCAGCAGCTTGGCCGGACAGGGCCAAAAGGGCTACACCTTC. Its protein is CASSLAGQGQKGYTF.

This sequence joins TRBV5-1 and TRBJ2-1; 9 positions agree with TRBD1. This CDR3 has 14 residues. Germline CDR1 is SGHRS and CDR2 is YFSETQ. V lost 0 bases and J lost 8; bases outside the gene matches: 3. The CDR3 coding sequence is TGCGCCAGCAGCTTGGCGACAGGGGGATATGAGCAGTTCTTC. The encoded protein is CASSLATGGYEQFF.

The chain couples TRBV2 to TRBJ2-6; TRBD1 aligns across 7 bases. The length of the CDR3 is 15 residues. Germline CDR1 and CDR2: SNHLY and FYNNEI. Trimming at V came to 6 bases and at J to 1 base, leaving 3 bases not matched to a gene. Here the CDR3 DNA reads TGTGCCAGCAGGGCCAGGGGGTCTGGGGCCAACGTCCTGACTTTC. Translated, it gives CASRARGSGANVLTF.

The V gene is TRBV10-3, the J gene TRBJ2-1, with TRBD2 matching 12 bases. The trim removed 4 bases at V and 5 bases at J, leaving 6 bases unmatched. The germline V gene encodes CDR1 ENHRY and CDR2 SYGVKD. This CDR3 has 16 amino acids. The CDR3 loop reads CAISGTSGRFDNEQFF. DNA of the CDR3: TGTGCCATCAGTGGCACTAGCGGGAGGTTCGACAATGAGCAGTTCTTC.

The rearrangement uses TRBV29-1 and TRBJ2-1, with D possibly being TRBD1 or TRBD2 (5 bases each). The V gene lost 1 base and the J gene lost 1 base, with 14 bases spanning the gap. This CDR3 comprises 16 residues. Germline V gene data show CDR1 as SQVTM and CDR2 as ANQGSEA. Here the CDR3 reads CSVEAGPGISYNEQFF. Written as DNA, the CDR3 is TGCAGCGTTGAAGCGGGACCCGGGATATCCTACAATGAGCAGTTCTTC.

The V and J genes are TRBV7-2 and TRBJ2-3; D is perhaps TRBD1 (5 bases). V was cut by 3 bases and J by 4 bases, with 17 bases left in between. CDR1 and CDR2 (germline): SGHTA, FQGNSA. The CDR3 has 16 amino acids. The CDR3 loop reads CASSFQGMVRPDTQYF. CDR3 bases: TGTGCCAGCAGCTTCCAGGGCATGGTGCGCCCAGATACGCAGTATTTT.

The genes are TRBV25-1 and TRBJ1-2; no firm D call. The germline V and J ends were trimmed by 1 base and 5 bases, with 14 bases remaining between them. CDR1 is MGHDK, CDR2 SYGVNS, per germline. This CDR3 has 15 residues. CDR3 amino acids: CASSESGSREYGYTF. The CDR3 region has the DNA TGTGCCAGCAGTGAATCTGGCTCTAGAGAGTATGGCTACACCTTC.

This clone is a singleton in its sample. The rearrangement links TRBV5-4 to TRBJ2-7; 7 positions agree with TRBD1. The CDR3 covers 15 residues. V lost 3 bases to trimming and J lost 2 bases; unmatched junction nucleotides: 8. Germline lookup yields CDR1 SGHNT and CDR2 YYREEE (reference sequence). CDR3 sequence: CASSSLRQGPYEQYF. In nucleotides, the CDR3 is TGTGCCAGCAGCTCATTACGACAGGGACCCTACGAGCAGTACTTC.

The chain couples TRBV5-1 to TRBJ1-1, with TRBD1 as a possible D gene (6 bases). The CDR3 is 15 residues long. V lost 4 bases and J lost 3, with 16 bases in between. Germline V gives CDR1 SGHRS, CDR2 YFSETQ. The CDR3 loop is CASSPLSGGHTEAFF. The CDR3 DNA reads as TGCGCCAGCAGCCCCTTGTCGGGGGGGCACACTGAAGCTTTCTTT.

The rearrangement joins TRBV6-4 to TRBJ2-2; tentative D call: TRBD2 (6 bases). Germline lookup yields CDR1 MRHNA and CDR2 SNTAGT. V was pared by 4 bases and J by 4 bases, with 13 bases between. The CDR3 is 15 amino acids. CDR3 in DNA: TGTGCCAGCAGTGGGAGGGACCTGCCCACCGGGGAGCTGTTTTTT. Translation: CASSGRDLPTGELFF.

The rearrangement uses TRBV7-9 and TRBJ2-3; the match to TRBD2 covers 14 bases. V dropped 5 bases and J dropped 3; count of bases not matched to a gene: 10. CDR3 length: 18 residues. Germline CDR1 reads SEHNR; CDR2 reads FQNEAQ (reference sequence). The CDR3 spells CASSEGTSGRVWTDTQYF. CDR3 in DNA: TGTGCCAGCAGCGAAGGGACTAGCGGGAGAGTATGGACAGATACGCAGTATTTT.

V usage is TRBV6-4 and J usage is TRBJ2-2, with 8 bases aligning to TRBD1. This CDR3 comprises 15 residues. Germline trimming cut 6 bases from V and 2 bases from J; bases unmatched to any gene: 5. CDR1 is MRHNA and CDR2 is SNTAGT in the germline V gene. The CDR3 region has the DNA TGTGCCAGCAGCGGGGGACAGGACAACACCGGGGAGCTGTTTTTT. Translated: CASSGGQDNTGELFF.

The gene calls are TRBV4-3 and TRBJ2-7; the D gene is possibly TRBD2 (5 bases). Germline CDR1 LGHNA, CDR2 YSLEER. This CDR3 has 15 amino acids. V dropped 1 base and J dropped 5 bases, with 15 bases sitting between them. The CDR3 bases are TGCGCCAGCAGCCAAGGGGGTGGAGGTTATAACGAGCAGTACTTC. This encodes CASSQGGGGYNEQYF.

Comment on this clone: A junction end diverges from the germline sequence, so it may reflect a read error. The chain employs TRBV19 and TRBJ2-3, with D perhaps matching TRBD1 (6 bases). Germline V CDR1 and CDR2: LNHDA, SQIVND (reference sequence). This CDR3 is built from 16 residues. The CDR3, as DNA: TGTGCCAGCAGTACTGGCGACAGGCCGGTTGGCGATACGCAGTATTTT. It codes for CASSTGDRPVGDTQYF.

The chain couples TRBV20-1 to TRBJ2-5; D not resolved. The better agreement between TRBJ2-7 and the DNA end casts doubt on the J call. There are 11 residues in the CDR3. Germline CDR1 and CDR2: DFQATT and SNEGSKA (reference sequence). CDR3 amino acids: CSASWGYEQYF. CDR3 DNA sequence: TGCAGTGCTAGCTGGGGCTACGAGCAGTACTTC.

The rearrangement joins TRBV6-1 to TRBJ1-1, with 8 bases identical to TRBD1. The germline gives CDR1 MNHNS, CDR2 SASEGT. With 6 bases clipped from V and 3 bases from J, the junction kept 9 bases outside the gene matches. The CDR3 is made up of 15 amino acids. This chain's CDR3 is CASRRRDRQDTEAFF. CDR3 in DNA: TGTGCCAGCAGGAGAAGGGACAGGCAGGACACTGAAGCTTTCTTT.

This chain joins TRBV29-1 and TRBJ1-1; D is unclear. This CDR3 is 13 amino acids long. The V end lost 3 bases, the J end lost 2 bases, and 10 bases lay between the germline ends. The germline CDR1 and CDR2 sequences are SQVTM and ANQGSEA. This CDR3 is CSVDRYRNTEAFF. For the CDR3, the DNA is TGCAGCGTTGATCGTTACAGAAACACTGAAGCTTTCTTT.

The chain carries TRBV2 and TRBJ2-1; D remains unclear. The germline V and J ends were trimmed by 7 bases and 2 bases, with 15 bases remaining between them. The CDR3 is 15 residues long. Germline CDR1 is SNHLY and CDR2 is FYNNEI. Written as DNA, the CDR3 is TGTGCCAGCACTTCAAATATCGGCCCCTACAATGAGCAGTTCTTC. It is translated as CASTSNIGPYNEQFF. The whole variable domain, filled in from reference TRBV2 and TRBJ2-1, reads EPEVTQTPSHQVTQMGQEVILRCVPISNHLYFYWYRQILGQKVEFLVSFYNNEISEKSEIFDDQFSVERPDGSNFTLKIRSTKLEDSAMYFCASTSNIGPYNEQFFGPGTRLTVL.

V is TRBV5-4 and J is TRBJ1-2; 8 bases are a match to TRBD1. V dropped 4 bases and J dropped 5; count of bases not matched to a gene: 4. Looked up from germline, CDR1 is SGHNT and CDR2 is YYREEE (reference sequence). The CDR3 spans 13 residues. The CDR3 coding sequence is TGTGCCAGCAGCGTCCAGGGGGCGTATGGCTACACCTTC. Its protein product is CASSVQGAYGYTF.

This clone was observed once. The rearrangement links TRBV7-9 to TRBJ2-1; D gene ambiguous. This CDR3 spans 14 amino acids. Trimming stripped 7 bases from V and 6 bases from J, with 16 bases between. CDR1 is SEHNR, CDR2 FQNEAQ, per germline (reference sequence). CDR3 in DNA: TGTGCCAGCACCCACTATGCAGACTTCAATGAGCAGTTCTTC. Protein product: CASTHYADFNEQFF.